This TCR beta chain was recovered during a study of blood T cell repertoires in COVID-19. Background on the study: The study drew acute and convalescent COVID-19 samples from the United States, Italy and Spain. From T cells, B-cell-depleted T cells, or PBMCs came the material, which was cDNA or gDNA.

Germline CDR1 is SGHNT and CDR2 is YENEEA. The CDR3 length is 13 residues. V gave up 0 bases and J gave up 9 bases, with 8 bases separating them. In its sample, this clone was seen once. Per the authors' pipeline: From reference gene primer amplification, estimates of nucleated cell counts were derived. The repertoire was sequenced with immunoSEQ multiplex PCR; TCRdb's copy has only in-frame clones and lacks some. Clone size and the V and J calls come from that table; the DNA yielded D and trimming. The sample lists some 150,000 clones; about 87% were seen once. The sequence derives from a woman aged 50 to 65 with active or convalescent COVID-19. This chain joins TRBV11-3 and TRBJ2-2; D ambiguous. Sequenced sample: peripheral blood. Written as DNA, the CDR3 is TGTGCCAGCAGCTTAGACTCGAGCCGGGAGCTGTTTTTT. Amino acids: CASSLDSSRELFF.